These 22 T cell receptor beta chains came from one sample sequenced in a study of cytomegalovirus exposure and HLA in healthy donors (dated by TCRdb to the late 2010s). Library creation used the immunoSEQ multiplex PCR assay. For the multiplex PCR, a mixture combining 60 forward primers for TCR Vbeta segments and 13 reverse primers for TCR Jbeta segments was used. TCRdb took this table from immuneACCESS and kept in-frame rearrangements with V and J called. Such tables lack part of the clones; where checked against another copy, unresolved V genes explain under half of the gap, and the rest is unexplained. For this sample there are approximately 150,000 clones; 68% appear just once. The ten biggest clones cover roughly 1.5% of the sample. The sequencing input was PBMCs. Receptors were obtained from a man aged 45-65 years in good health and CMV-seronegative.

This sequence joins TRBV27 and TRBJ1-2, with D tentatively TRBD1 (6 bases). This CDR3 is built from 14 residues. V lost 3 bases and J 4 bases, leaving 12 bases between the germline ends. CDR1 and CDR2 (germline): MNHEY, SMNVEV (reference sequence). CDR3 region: CASSFGGQGYGYTF. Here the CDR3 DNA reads TGTGCCAGCAGTTTCGGGGGGCAGGGCTATGGCTACACCTTC.

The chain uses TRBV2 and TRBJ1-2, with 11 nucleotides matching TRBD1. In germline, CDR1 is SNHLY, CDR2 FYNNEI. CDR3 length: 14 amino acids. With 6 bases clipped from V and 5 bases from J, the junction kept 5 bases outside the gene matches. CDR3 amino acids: CASRGGQGVYGYTF. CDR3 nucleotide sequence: TGTGCCAGCAGGGGGGGACAGGGGGTATATGGCTACACCTTC.

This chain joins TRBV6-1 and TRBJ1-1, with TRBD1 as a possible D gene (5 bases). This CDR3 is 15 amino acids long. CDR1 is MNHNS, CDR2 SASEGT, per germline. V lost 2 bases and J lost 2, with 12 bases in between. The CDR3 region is CASSEPSRVNTEAFF. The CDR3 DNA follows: TGTGCCAGCAGTGAACCCTCCAGGGTTAACACTGAAGCTTTCTTT.

The CDR3 DNA reads TGTGCCAGCAGCTTGGAAGCAGGGAATAGCTATGGCTACACCTTC. It translates to CASSLEAGNSYGYTF. The chain employs TRBV5-5 and TRBJ1-2; D may be TRBD1 (5 bases). The CDR3 is made up of 15 amino acids. Germline CDR1 reads SGHKS; CDR2 reads YYEKEE (reference sequence). Trimming took off 0 bases at V and 4 bases at J, with 13 bases between the two ends.

CDR3 bases: TGTGCCATCAGTGAAGGACAGACCTCAAATAGGGCGAACACTGAAGCTTTCTTT. Translation gives CAISEGQTSNRANTEAFF. The chain has TRBV10-3 and TRBJ1-1; the D gene is possibly TRBD1 (6 bases). There are 18 residues in the CDR3. The V gene lost 3 bases and the J gene lost 1 base, with 21 bases spanning the gap. The V gene's germline CDR1 is ENHRY and CDR2 SYGVKD.

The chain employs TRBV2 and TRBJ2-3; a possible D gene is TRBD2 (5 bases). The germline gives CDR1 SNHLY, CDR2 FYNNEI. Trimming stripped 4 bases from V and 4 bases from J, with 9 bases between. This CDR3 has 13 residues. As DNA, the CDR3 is TGTGCCAGCAGTGGAGGAGGAGCAGATACGCAGTATTTT. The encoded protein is CASSGGGADTQYF.

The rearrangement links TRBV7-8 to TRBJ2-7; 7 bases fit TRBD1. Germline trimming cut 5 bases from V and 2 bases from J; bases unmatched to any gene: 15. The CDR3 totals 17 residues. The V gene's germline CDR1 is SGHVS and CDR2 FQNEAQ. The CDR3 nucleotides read TGTGCCAGCAGCGCCCGGACAGGACCAGCTTCAACCTACGAGCAGTACTTC. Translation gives CASSARTGPASTYEQYF.

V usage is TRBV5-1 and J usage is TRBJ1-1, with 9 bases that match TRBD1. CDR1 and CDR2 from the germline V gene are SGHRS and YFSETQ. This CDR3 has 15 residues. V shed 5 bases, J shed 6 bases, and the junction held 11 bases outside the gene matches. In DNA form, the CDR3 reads TGCGCCAGCAGGTCGAGCCGGGACAGGGTCTCTGAAGCTTTCTTT. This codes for CASRSSRDRVSEAFF.

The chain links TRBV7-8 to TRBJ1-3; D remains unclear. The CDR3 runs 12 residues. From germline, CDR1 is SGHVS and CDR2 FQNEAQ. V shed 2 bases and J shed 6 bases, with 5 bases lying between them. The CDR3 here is CASSLSVNTIYF. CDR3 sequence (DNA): TGTGCCAGCAGCTTATCGGTAAACACCATATATTTT.

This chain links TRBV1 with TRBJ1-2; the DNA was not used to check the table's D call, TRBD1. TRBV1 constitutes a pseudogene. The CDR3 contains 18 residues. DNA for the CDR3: TGCACCAGCAGCCATCCCGCCGGGCCTCGACAGGGGGCCTGTGGCTACACCTTC. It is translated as CTSSHPAGPRQGACGYTF.

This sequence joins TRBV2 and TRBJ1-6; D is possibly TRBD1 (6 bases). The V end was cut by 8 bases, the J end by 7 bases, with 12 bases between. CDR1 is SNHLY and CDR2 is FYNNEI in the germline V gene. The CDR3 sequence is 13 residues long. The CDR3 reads CASLLRGNSPLHF. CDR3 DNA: TGTGCCAGCCTACTGAGGGGGAATTCACCCCTCCACTTT.

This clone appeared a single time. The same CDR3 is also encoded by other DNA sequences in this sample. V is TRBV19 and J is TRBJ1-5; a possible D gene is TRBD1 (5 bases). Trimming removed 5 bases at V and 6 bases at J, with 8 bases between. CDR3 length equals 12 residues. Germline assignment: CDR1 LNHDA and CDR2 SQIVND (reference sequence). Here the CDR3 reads CASSVRGQPQHF. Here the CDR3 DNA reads TGTGCCAGTAGTGTTAGGGGTCAGCCCCAGCATTTT.

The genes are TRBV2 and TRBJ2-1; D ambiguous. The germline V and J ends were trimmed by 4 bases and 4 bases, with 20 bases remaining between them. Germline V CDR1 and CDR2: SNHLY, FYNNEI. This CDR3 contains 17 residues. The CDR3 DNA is TGTGCCAGCAGTGTTAGAAGAGCCCGAGCTTTATACAATGAGCAGTTCTTC. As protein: CASSVRRARALYNEQFF.

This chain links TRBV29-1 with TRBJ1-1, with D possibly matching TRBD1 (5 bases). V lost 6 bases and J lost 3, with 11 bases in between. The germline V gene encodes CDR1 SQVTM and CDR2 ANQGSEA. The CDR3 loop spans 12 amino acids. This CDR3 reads CSVEGLDTEAFF. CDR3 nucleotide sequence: TGCAGCGTGGAGGGGTTGGACACTGAAGCTTTCTTT.

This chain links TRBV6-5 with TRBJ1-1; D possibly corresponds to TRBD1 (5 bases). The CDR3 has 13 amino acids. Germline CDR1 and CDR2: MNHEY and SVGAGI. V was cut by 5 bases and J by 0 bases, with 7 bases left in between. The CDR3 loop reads CASSKTVNTEAFF. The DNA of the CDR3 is TGTGCCAGCAGTAAGACAGTGAACACTGAAGCTTTCTTT.

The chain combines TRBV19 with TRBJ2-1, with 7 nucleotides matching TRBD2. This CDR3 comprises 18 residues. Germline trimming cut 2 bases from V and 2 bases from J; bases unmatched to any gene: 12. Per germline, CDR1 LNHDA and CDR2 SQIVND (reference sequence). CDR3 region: CASSIIPPLAGPYNEQFF. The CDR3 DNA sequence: TGTGCCAGTAGTATAATCCCCCCTTTAGCGGGCCCCTACAATGAGCAGTTCTTC.

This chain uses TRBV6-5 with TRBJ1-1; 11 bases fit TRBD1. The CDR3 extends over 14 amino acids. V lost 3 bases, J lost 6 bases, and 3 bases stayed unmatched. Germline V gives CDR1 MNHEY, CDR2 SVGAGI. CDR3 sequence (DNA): TGTGCCAGCAGTTATGGACAGGGGGCATCTGAAGCTTTCTTT. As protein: CASSYGQGASEAFF.

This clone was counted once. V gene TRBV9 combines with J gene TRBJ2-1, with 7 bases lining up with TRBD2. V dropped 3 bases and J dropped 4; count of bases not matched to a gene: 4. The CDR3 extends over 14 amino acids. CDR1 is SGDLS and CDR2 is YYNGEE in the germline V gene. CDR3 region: CASSAQRGYNEQFF. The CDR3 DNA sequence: TGTGCCAGCAGCGCTCAGCGGGGTTACAATGAGCAGTTCTTC.

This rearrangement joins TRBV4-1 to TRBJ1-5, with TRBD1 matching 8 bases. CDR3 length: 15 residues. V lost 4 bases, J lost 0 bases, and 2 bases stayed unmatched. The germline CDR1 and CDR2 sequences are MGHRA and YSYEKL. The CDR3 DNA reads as TGCGCCAGCAGCCCAGACAGGGGTAGCAATCAGCCCCAGCATTTT. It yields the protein CASSPDRGSNQPQHF.

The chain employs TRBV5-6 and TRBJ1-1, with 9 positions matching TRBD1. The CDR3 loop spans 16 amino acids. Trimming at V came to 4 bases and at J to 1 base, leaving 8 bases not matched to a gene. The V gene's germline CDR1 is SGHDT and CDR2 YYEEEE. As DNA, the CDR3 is TGTGCCAGCAGCCCAAACACAGGGGGCTGGAACACTGAAGCTTTCTTT. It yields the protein CASSPNTGGWNTEAFF.

CDR3 nucleotides: TGTGCCATCAGTGAGGCAGGGGGAACTGAAGCTTTCTTT. Its translation is CAISEAGGTEAFF. The chain joins TRBV10-3 to TRBJ1-1, with TRBD1 identical over 7 bases. This CDR3 contains 13 residues. After removal of 2 bases from V and 5 bases from J, the junction contained 2 bases not matched to a gene. Germline CDR1 is ENHRY and CDR2 is SYGVKD.

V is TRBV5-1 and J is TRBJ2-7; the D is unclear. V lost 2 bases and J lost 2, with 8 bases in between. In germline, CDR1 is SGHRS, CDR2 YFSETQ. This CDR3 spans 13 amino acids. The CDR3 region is CASSFQLPYEQYF. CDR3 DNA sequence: TGCGCCAGCAGCTTTCAACTCCCCTACGAGCAGTACTTC.